This TCR beta chain was captured in a study of T-cell memory formation after mild COVID-19. This clonotype was picked up many times. Trimming removed 2 bases at V and 11 bases at J, with 16 bases between. The CDR3 length is 13 residues. CDR1 and CDR2 from the germline V gene are SGHTA and FQGNSA. Barcoded TCR alpha and TCR beta cDNA libraries with UMIs came from 5'RACE using constant-segment primers. TCRdb analysed the 5' RACE reads with MiXCR anew, one entry per CDR3 protein. The sample gives 250,000 to 350,000 distinct CDR3 sequences, 19% of which show up once; around 20% is in the top ten. This TCR came from a man between 18 and 35 years old who had mild COVID-19 (a few samples of this study predate the infection). Cell type and time point are not known. V and J are TRBV7-2 and TRBJ2-7; D is undetermined. The sequencing input was PBMCs or a T cell subset sorted from them (not recorded which). The CDR3 region is CASSLNQRDVEYF. As DNA, the CDR3 is TGTGCCAGCAGCTTAAATCAAAGGGATGTGGAGTACTTC. Based on the CDR3 plus reference TRBV7-2 and TRBJ2-7, the full variable domain is GAGVSQSPSNKVTEKGKDVELRCDPISGHTALYWYRQSLGQGLEFLIYFQGNSAPDKSGLPSDRFSAERTGGSVSTLTIQRTQQEDSAVYLCASSLNQRDVEYFGPGTRLTVT.